Given below is one T cell receptor (beta chain) in context. The antigen is unknown. This entry comes from a study of cytomegalovirus exposure and HLA in healthy donors. Primers: 60 Vbeta forward and 13 Jbeta reverse. TCRdb's table, derived via immunoSEQ multiplex PCR, lists solely in-frame clones and lacks some. The sample contains some 130,000 clones, 79% of which appear only once. Study-level findings and limits: Roughly uniform sequencing depth across donors was assumed, possibly incorrectly. Reportedly, HLA-A and HLA-B alleles of most subjects were accurately predicted from TCR beta. The classifier, whose performance was assessed in both the original and validation cohorts, reportedly diagnosed cytomegalovirus status with high specificity and sensitivity. A few chains tied to CMV proved CMV antigen-specific in vitro.

The V gene's germline CDR1 is LNHDA and CDR2 SQIVND (reference sequence). This CDR3 has 15 amino acids. Trimming stripped 3 bases from V and 3 bases from J, with 15 bases between. This clonotype was obtained from a young man in good health and CMV-seronegative. The sample comprised PBMCs. V gene TRBV19 combines with J gene TRBJ2-7, with D perhaps TRBD1 (6 bases). CDR3 protein: CASSIPGALGYEQYF. CDR3 DNA: TGTGCCAGTAGTATCCCAGGGGCCTTGGGCTACGAGCAGTACTTC.